Each of the 12 T cell receptor beta chains below was sequenced from the same sample in a study of tumor-infiltrating lymphocytes in primary liver carcinoma. The input was roughly 0.5 ug total RNA; TCR beta cDNA was made from it with a constant-region primer. The TCR beta library was amplified through three nested multiplex PCR rounds in a modified ARM-PCR procedure. Researchers ran the first two PCR rounds for roughly 11 cycles each with TRBV1-TRBV30 forward primers and a C-beta reverse primer. Each CDR3 protein gets one entry after TCRdb re-called the multiplex PCR reads with MiXCR. The data contain under 25,000 distinct CDR3 sequences, 60% to 80% of them singletons. Taking about 20-31 mg of unsorted bulk tissue, the authors co-extracted RNA and DNA. Source material: liver tumor tissue from sampling region 5. Subset in this sample: tumor region T5, tumor centre. The receptors were gathered from a woman between 25 and 40 years old with primary liver carcinoma and hepatitis B virus infection.

To note about this clonotype: This could be a read error, since a much larger clone is one nucleotide away. CDR3 sequence: CASSLAGDPAYERYF. The CDR3 nucleotides are TGTGCCAGCTCACTTGCAGGGGACCCCGCCTACGAGCGGTACTTC. This chain uses TRBV18 with TRBJ2-7; possible D gene TRBD1, 6 bases. CDR1 KGHSH and CDR2 LQKENI come from the germline V gene. The CDR3 spans 15 residues.

The chain carries TRBV6-5 and TRBJ2-2; 7 nucleotides match TRBD1. The CDR3 covers 15 residues. The ends lost 11 bases at V and 4 bases at J; junction bases unmatched: 13. Looked up from germline, CDR1 is MNHEY and CDR2 is SVGAGI. CDR3 sequence: CAFSPRTGFTGELFF. The CDR3 region has the DNA TGTGCCTTCAGTCCGCGGACAGGTTTCACCGGGGAGCTGTTTTTT.

About this clonotype: In this CDR3 the conserved last residue, phenylalanine or tryptophan, is missing, so a read error is likely. Because the CDR3's place on the DNA is in doubt, the DNA is left out and the CDR3 is given as listed by TCRdb. V usage is TRBV11-2 and J usage is TRBJ2-7. The length of the CDR3 is 12 amino acids, counting both ends. Germline assignment: CDR1 SGHAT and CDR2 FQNNGV. CDR3 sequence: CASSLGPTEQCL.

V gene TRBV4-2 combines with J gene TRBJ2-7; possible D gene TRBD1, 5 bases. In germline, CDR1 is LGHNA, CDR2 YNFKEQ. Trimming took 4 bases from V and 13 from J, leaving 26 bases between them. The CDR3 is made up of 15 amino acids. The DNA for the CDR3 is TGTGCCAGCAGCCCCCTTTGGGGCTCTTCCCACAAGTACTACTTC. Translated: CASSPLWGSSHKYYF.

The chain has TRBV5-1 and TRBJ1-6; 9 nucleotides match TRBD1. V was pared by 6 bases and J by 14 bases, with 12 bases of the junction left unmatched. Germline CDR1 reads SGHRS; CDR2 reads YFSETQ. This CDR3 spans 14 amino acids. The CDR3 region is CASNRQGGLPALHF. CDR3 DNA sequence: TGCGCCAGCAACCGACAGGGGGGACTCCCTGCCCTCCACTTT.

A remark on this clonotype: No conserved phenylalanine or tryptophan ends this CDR3, so it is likely a read error. J is TRBJ2-2 and V is TRBV11-2, with no clear D. Per germline, CDR1 SGHAT and CDR2 FQNNGV. The CDR3 has 16 amino acids. The CDR3 nucleotides read TGTGCCAGCAGCTTACCTGGGTTCGCGTACACTGGGGAGCTGTTTTTA. This gives the protein CASSLPGFAYTGELFL.

Comment on this clonotype: One end of the junction is discordant with germline, which a read error may explain. The chain links TRBV11-1 to TRBJ2-2; possibly TRBD1 or TRBD2 for D (5 bases each). Germline CDR1 SGHAT, CDR2 FQDESV (reference sequence). This CDR3 region has 16 residues. As DNA, the CDR3 is TGTGCAAGCAGCAGGGTTATGGCGAGAGTGTCCGGGAAGCTGTTTTTT. Its protein is CASSRVMARVSGKLFF.

In the case of this clonotype: The junction does not match germline at one end; this may be a read error. The chain links TRBV10-3 to TRBJ2-1; D not certain. The CDR3 loop spans 14 amino acids. Germline CDR1 and CDR2: ENHRY and SYGVKD. The CDR3 here is CAITPTAIRDEQFF. CDR3 nucleotides: TGTGCAATCACTCCCACGGCGATCCGGGATGAGCAGTTCTTC.

This clonotype has only one observation. The rearrangement uses TRBV11-2 and TRBJ1-2; 9 nucleotides match TRBD1. The germline gives CDR1 SGHAT, CDR2 FQNNGV. The CDR3 loop spans 15 amino acids. The J segment lost 9 bases and the V segment lost 5 bases, leaving 13 bases of the junction unmatched. The CDR3 DNA reads TGTGCCAGCAGCCACAGGGGGCGCGGGGACTGTCGCTACACCTTC. Translating it yields CASSHRGRGDCRYTF.

Comment on this clonotype: The conserved phenylalanine or tryptophan is not found at the CDR3 terminus, so this likely reflects a read error. It is unclear where the CDR3 begins or ends on the DNA, so no DNA is shown, and the CDR3 is as TCRdb lists it. The rearrangement joins TRBV12-3 or TRBV12-4 to TRBJ2-1. Ends included, the CDR3 has 13 residues. The CDR3 sequence is CASSLGLFNGQFV.

The table lists this clonotype with a few counts. The genes are TRBV14 and TRBJ2-7, with D perhaps matching TRBD1 (6 bases). Germline V gene sequence: CDR1 SGHDN, CDR2 FVKESK. Trimming pared 4 bases from V and 3 bases from J, leaving 13 bases between. The CDR3 is 14 amino acids. In nucleotides, the CDR3 is TGTGCCAGCAGCCCGGGGACAAGGGGCTACGAGCAGTACTTC. This encodes CASSPGTRGYEQYF.

This clonotype was recorded once. The junction departs from the called germline gene at one end, perhaps through a read error. The V call is TRBV11-2, the J call TRBJ2-5; D unclear. The CDR3 spans 13 residues. CDR1 and CDR2 (germline): SGHAT, FQNNGV. The DNA for the CDR3 is TGTGCCAACAGCTTATGGCGGCAAGAGGTCCAGTACTTC. Its translation: CANSLWRQEVQYF.